This T cell receptor beta chain was sequenced for a study of cytotoxic CD8 clonotypes in ibrutinib-treated CLL. Study as a whole: Patients attained about 25 partial and 2 complete responses; at median around 68 months, around 14 remained remitted while some 12 progressed. The study, taken as a whole, reports: An increase in clonality occurred at ibrutinib response, followed by a return toward baseline at progression. Age-matched healthy donor levels were exceeded by baseline clonality, which tracked circulating CD8+ T-cell counts.

Cryopreserved PBMCs were the source of approximately 2 micrograms of genomic DNA, which went to TCR beta libraries. Sequenced by immunoSEQ multiplex PCR; TCRdb stores in-frame clones only, minus some. The table shows 150,000 to 200,000 clones, with 72% occurring only once. The length of the CDR3 is 14 residues. Germline V gene lookup returns CDR1 LGHNA and CDR2 YSLEER. Trimming took off 1 base at V and 12 bases at J, with 15 bases between the two ends. This clone came up a few times. Its antigen is unknown. This specimen was PBMCs, taken after 24 months of ibrutinib treatment. The receptor was isolated from a human donor with chronic lymphocytic leukemia. V gene TRBV4-3 combines with J gene TRBJ1-4; no clear D gene. The CDR3 nucleotides are TGCGCCAGCAGCCAAGTAACTTTTTCGTTGGAACTGTTTTTT. This translates into CASSQVTFSLELFF.